Shown below are 20 T cell receptor beta chains from a single sample sequenced in a study of OX40 agonist ivuxolimab in advanced cancers. TCRdb keeps only in-frame clones here, not all; method: immunoSEQ multiplex PCR. In the table there are approximately 47,000 clones, around nine tenths of which are singletons. The sample was CD4+ or CD8+ T cells sorted from blood, taken in a trial of the OX40 agonist ivuxolimab. These receptors all stem from an adult with an advanced solid tumor such as melanoma, head and neck, liver or kidney cancer.

The rearrangement joins TRBV25-1 to TRBJ1-2, with D unclear. Germline V CDR1 and CDR2: MGHDK, SYGVNS. The CDR3 consists of 13 residues. Trimming took off 8 bases at V and 3 bases at J, with 13 bases between the two ends. The CDR3 sequence: CASAGVLYYGYTF. The CDR3 DNA sequence: TGTGCCAGCGCCGGAGTTCTTTACTATGGCTACACCTTC.

The genes are TRBV7-9 and TRBJ2-5, with TRBD2 matching 9 bases. The CDR3 spans 16 residues. Germline CDR1 reads SEHNR; CDR2 reads FQNEAQ (reference sequence). Losses at the gene ends were 7 bases for V and 3 bases for J; bases not matched to a gene: 12. The CDR3 here is CASTAALAGAEETQYF. The CDR3 nucleotides read TGTGCCAGCACCGCAGCTTTAGCGGGGGCGGAAGAGACCCAGTACTTC.

The CDR3 DNA follows: TGTGCCAGCAGCGTAGCACTAGCGGGATGGGGAGATACGCAGTATTTT. It translates to CASSVALAGWGDTQYF. The V call is TRBV9, the J call TRBJ2-3, with TRBD2 matching 10 bases. The J segment lost 5 bases and the V segment lost 0 bases, leaving 6 bases of the junction unmatched. CDR1 is SGDLS, CDR2 YYNGEE, per germline. The CDR3 runs to 16 residues.

The chain is built from TRBV30 and TRBJ1-5; D possibly corresponds to TRBD1 (5 bases). Trimming left V 1 base short and J 2 bases short, with 9 bases between. This CDR3 region has 14 residues. Germline CDR1 reads GTSNPN; CDR2 reads SVGIG (reference sequence). The CDR3 DNA is TGTGCCTGGAGTGCACAGGTGGGCAATCAGCCCCAGCATTTT. It encodes CAWSAQVGNQPQHF.

The J gene is TRBJ1-2, the V gene TRBV9, with TRBD1 matching over 8 bases. The junction had 9 bases not matched to a gene; V was cut back by 0 bases and J by 8 bases. Germline CDR1 is SGDLS and CDR2 is YYNGEE. This CDR3 is 15 amino acids long. The CDR3 sequence: CASSVDADRAAGYTF. Written as DNA, the CDR3 is TGTGCCAGCAGCGTAGACGCGGACAGGGCGGCCGGCTACACCTTC.

The chain uses TRBV19 and TRBJ2-1; no clear D gene. This CDR3 has 12 residues. The germline V gene encodes CDR1 LNHDA and CDR2 SQIVND (reference sequence). Trimming removed 6 bases at V and 2 bases at J, with 5 bases between. The CDR3 reads CASSDTYNEQFF. In DNA, the CDR3 is TGTGCCAGTAGCGATACCTACAATGAGCAGTTCTTC.

This clone was seen once. The chain links TRBV2 to TRBJ1-1; TRBD1 matches 7 bases. Germline assignment: CDR1 SNHLY and CDR2 FYNNEI. The CDR3 is 13 amino acids. Germline trimming cut 5 bases from V and 4 bases from J; bases unmatched to any gene: 4. The CDR3 sequence is CASSTTGFTEAFF. CDR3 DNA: TGTGCCAGCAGTACGACAGGGTTCACTGAAGCTTTCTTT.

This rearrangement joins TRBV7-2 to TRBJ1-4; TRBD1 agrees at 10 bases. Germline V gives CDR1 SGHTA, CDR2 FQGNSA. Trimming removed 3 bases from V and 3 bases from J; junction bases left unmatched: 4. There are 16 residues in the CDR3. The CDR3 reads CASSLTGGRANEKLFF. CDR3 nucleotide sequence: TGTGCCAGCAGCTTGACAGGGGGCCGTGCTAATGAAAAACTGTTTTTT.

The DNA for the CDR3 is TGTGCCAGCTCCCGGACTAGCGGGGGTGCCTACGAGCAGTACTTC. Protein: CASSRTSGGAYEQYF. This chain uses TRBV18 with TRBJ2-7; 13 positions match TRBD2. CDR1 KGHSH and CDR2 LQKENI come from the germline V gene. CDR3 size: 15 residues. V lost 6 bases and J lost 2; bases outside the gene matches: 4.

The chain recombines TRBV4-1 with TRBJ2-1; weak D call: TRBD1 (6 bases). The V and J ends lost 2 bases and 2 bases respectively, with 16 bases between them. The CDR3 is 17 amino acids. From germline, CDR1 is MGHRA and CDR2 YSYEKL. The CDR3 is CASSQRWGQGAYNEQFF. In DNA form, the CDR3 reads TGCGCCAGCAGCCAAAGATGGGGACAAGGGGCCTACAATGAGCAGTTCTTC.

The J gene is TRBJ2-3, the V gene TRBV7-9; D is uncertain. The V end lost 2 bases, the J end lost 1 base, and 10 bases lay between the germline ends. The length of the CDR3 is 15 residues. Germline CDR1 SEHNR, CDR2 FQNEAQ (reference sequence). This chain's CDR3 is CASSLRRAGTDTQYF. Written as DNA, the CDR3 is TGTGCCAGCAGCTTAAGAAGGGCCGGCACAGATACGCAGTATTTT.

The rearrangement joins TRBV15 to TRBJ2-3; D gene ambiguous. Trimming removed 0 bases at V and 3 bases at J, with 10 bases between. Germline lookup yields CDR1 LNHNV and CDR2 YYDKDF (reference sequence). This CDR3 has 15 residues. CDR3 sequence: CATSREYRLTDTQYF. The CDR3 DNA follows: TGTGCCACCAGCAGAGAATATAGGCTTACAGATACGCAGTATTTT.

The chain employs TRBV7-2 and TRBJ1-2, with D uncertain. CDR1 is SGHTA, CDR2 FQGNSA, per germline. Trimming took off 5 bases at V and 2 bases at J, with 9 bases between the two ends. The CDR3 is 13 amino acids. The CDR3 DNA is TGTGCCAGCAGCCCCTCCGGGAACTATGGCTACACCTTC. It codes for CASSPSGNYGYTF.

The CDR3 DNA reads as TGTGCCAGCAGTCGCTGGACAGCCAACACTGAAGCTTTCTTT. Protein product: CASSRWTANTEAFF. The chain couples TRBV6-5 to TRBJ1-1, with D possibly matching TRBD1 (6 bases). Trimming removed 5 bases at V and 2 bases at J, with 12 bases between. The CDR3 sequence is 14 residues long. The V gene's germline CDR1 is MNHEY and CDR2 SVGAGI.

V and J are TRBV11-2 and TRBJ2-1; 8 positions agree with TRBD1. Germline V gene data show CDR1 as SGHAT and CDR2 as FQNNGV. The CDR3 runs 16 residues. V was clipped by 4 bases and J by 6 bases; unmatched bases: 11. CDR3 DNA sequence: TGTGCCAGCAGCTCCAGCGACAGGGGCAATTTCAATGAGCAGTTCTTC. As protein: CASSSSDRGNFNEQFF.

The genes are TRBV7-2 and TRBJ1-1; D might be TRBD1 (5 bases). Germline V CDR1 and CDR2: SGHTA, FQGNSA. The CDR3 is made up of 15 amino acids. With 5 bases removed from V and 6 bases from J, the gap between germline ends came to 19 bases. Here the CDR3 DNA reads TGTGCCAGCAGCCCCTCCCCGACAGTGGGGGCTGAAGCTTTCTTT. Translation gives CASSPSPTVGAEAFF.

On this clone itself: Compared with germline, one end of the junction differs, possibly owing to a read error. The chain employs TRBV27 and TRBJ2-3; 8 nucleotides agree with TRBD2. CDR1 and CDR2 (germline): MNHEY, SMNVEV (reference sequence). The CDR3 has 15 residues. In DNA, the CDR3 is TGTGCCAGCATCCTACGCCTAGCGGGCACAGATGCGCAGTATTTT. Protein sequence: CASILRLAGTDAQYF.

Turning to this clone: Additional DNA sequences in this sample encode the identical CDR3. This chain uses TRBV7-3 with TRBJ2-1; TRBD2 agrees at 11 bases. CDR1 and CDR2 (germline): SGHTA, FQGTGA. The V and J ends lost 4 bases and 3 bases, in that order; junction bases with no gene match: 2. The CDR3 is 15 residues long. The DNA for the CDR3 is TGTGCCAGCAGCTCCCTAGCGGGAGGCTACAATGAGCAGTTCTTC. This translates into CASSSLAGGYNEQFF.

The chain joins TRBV9 to TRBJ2-7, with D perhaps TRBD1 (6 bases). Germline lookup yields CDR1 SGDLS and CDR2 YYNGEE. Trimming cost V 0 bases and J 6 bases, with 13 bases left between them. The CDR3 is 14 residues long. CDR3 DNA sequence: TGTGCCAGCAGCGTAGATCAGGGGTCAGGCGAGCAGTACTTC. It translates to CASSVDQGSGEQYF.

The chain recombines TRBV7-3 with TRBJ2-1, with TRBD2 matching 13 bases. Germline loops: CDR1 SGHTA, CDR2 FQGTGA. CDR3 length: 15 amino acids. The ends lost 5 bases at V and 11 bases at J; junction bases unmatched: 9. The CDR3 loop is CASSLLPGTSGKQFF. DNA of the CDR3: TGTGCCAGCAGCCTCTTACCGGGGACTAGCGGGAAGCAGTTCTTC.